This entry lists 5 T cell receptor beta chains sequenced from one sample in a study of PD-1 blockade in classical Hodgkin lymphoma. Stated time point: cycle 4 day 1 (C4D1), after less than seven weeks of nivolumab. After autologous stem cell transplantation all patients relapsed, and prior brentuximab vedotin exposure differed between cohorts. Generated by immunoSEQ multiplex PCR, the TCRdb table keeps only in-frame clones and is missing some. The sample includes 50,000 or so clones, around 76% of them seen just once. The sample here was peripheral blood mononuclear cells (PBMCs), taken before the fourth cycle of nivolumab. The source is a human donor with classical Hodgkin lymphoma.

The V gene is TRBV30, the J gene TRBJ2-7; D unresolved. From germline, CDR1 is GTSNPN and CDR2 SVGIG (reference sequence). The V gene lost 5 bases and the J gene lost 0 bases, with 11 bases spanning the gap. The CDR3 runs 13 residues. The DNA for the CDR3 is TGTGCCTGGGTGCCTCCCAACTCCTACGAGCAGTACTTC. As protein: CAWVPPNSYEQYF.

DNA for the CDR3: TGTGCCAGCAGCTCGCTAGCGGGACTAGGGGAGACCCAGTACTTC. Protein: CASSSLAGLGETQYF. This chain links TRBV5-4 with TRBJ2-5; 9 positions agree with TRBD2. Trimming took 3 bases from V and 5 from J; bases not matched to a gene: 8. CDR3 length equals 15 residues. CDR1 is SGHNT and CDR2 is YYREEE in the germline V gene (reference sequence).

Comments on this clone: The sample contains more than one DNA sequence encoding this CDR3. The chain combines TRBV18 with TRBJ2-7; TRBD1 matches at 7 bases. Germline V CDR1 and CDR2: KGHSH, LQKENI. The junction had 7 bases not matched to a gene; V was cut back by 0 bases and J by 5 bases. The CDR3 length is 15 residues. The CDR3 spells CASSPPSRGSNEQYF. The CDR3 DNA reads as TGTGCCAGCTCACCACCATCCAGGGGGAGCAACGAGCAGTACTTC.

The V and J genes are TRBV5-6 and TRBJ2-7; 7 bases are shared with TRBD1. Germline lookup yields CDR1 SGHDT and CDR2 YYEEEE. V was pared by 4 bases and J by 3 bases, with 10 bases of the junction left unmatched. This CDR3 contains 15 residues. The CDR3 spells CASSPAGGQHYEQYF. DNA of the CDR3: TGTGCCAGCAGCCCGGCAGGGGGACAGCACTACGAGCAGTACTTC.

The V gene is TRBV28, the J gene TRBJ2-3; D remains ambiguous. This CDR3 spans 14 amino acids. Germline loops: CDR1 MDHEN, CDR2 SYDVKM. Trimming stripped 1 base from V and 4 bases from J, with 9 bases between. DNA of the CDR3: TGTGCCAGCAGTTTATACCCCAGTGCAGATACGCAGTATTTT. This codes for CASSLYPSADTQYF.